A single sample is the source of the 23 T cell receptor beta chains below, sequenced in a study of human T cells and chemical hapten exposure. TCRdb analysed the RACE reads with MiXCR anew, one entry per CDR3 protein. Of tens of thousands of distinct CDR3 sequences in the sample, under 12% were seen once. Time point denoted: patch test 1, 2 weeks after DPC sensitization. Treatment indicated: therapeutic diphenylcyclopropenone sensitization with weekly scalp DPC. The material was whole blood, obtained in connection with sensitization to the hapten diphenylcyclopropenone (DPC). Receptors originate from a man aged 40-55 years with alopecia areata. Some clones in this sample may be carry-over from other donors' samples.

This clonotype was picked up many times. This chain links TRBV10-3 with TRBJ1-6, with D unclear. V was cut by 2 bases and J by 7 bases, with 9 bases left in between. Germline V gives CDR1 ENHRY, CDR2 SYGVKD. The CDR3 consists of 14 residues. CDR3 amino acids: CAISENEPNSPLHF. For the CDR3, the DNA is TGTGCCATCAGTGAGAACGAACCAAATTCACCCCTCCACTTT.

This clonotype occurred many times. V and J are TRBV29-1 and TRBJ2-1; TRBD1 might be the D (6 bases). CDR1 is SQVTM and CDR2 is ANQGSEA in the germline V gene. V lost 3 bases and J lost 6, with 15 bases in between. CDR3 size: 14 residues. In DNA form, the CDR3 reads TGCAGCGTTGAGTCCGACAGGAGCCCCAATGAGCAGTTCTTC. This sequence encodes CSVESDRSPNEQFF.

This clonotype was recorded a few times. The chain carries TRBV29-1 and TRBJ2-7, with TRBD1 matching over 7 bases. Unmatched junction bases numbered 5, after V lost 6 bases and J lost 3 bases. CDR3 length equals 12 residues. The germline CDR1 and CDR2 sequences are SQVTM and ANQGSEA. CDR3 residues: CSVVDRVYEQYV. DNA of the CDR3: TGCAGCGTCGTCGACAGGGTCTACGAGCAGTACGTC.

This clonotype was seen ten or more times. The rearrangement uses TRBV7-9 and TRBJ1-6; no firm D call. Germline CDR1 SEHNR, CDR2 FQNEAQ (reference sequence). This CDR3 spans 14 amino acids. V was pared by 0 bases and J by 11 bases, with 11 bases between. CDR3 in DNA: TGTGCCAGCAGCTTAGCATCGGGCTATCCACCCCTCCACTTT. Protein sequence: CASSLASGYPPLHF.

This clonotype was observed a handful of times. This chain links TRBV4-1 with TRBJ2-7; D is unresolved. This CDR3 is 16 amino acids long. Trimming stripped 0 bases from V and 3 bases from J, with 15 bases between. Germline CDR1 MGHRA, CDR2 YSYEKL. CDR3 residues: CASSQDLDPSLYEQYV. As DNA, the CDR3 is TGCGCCAGCAGCCAAGATCTGGATCCTAGTCTCTACGAGCAGTACGTC.

This clonotype has at least ten counts. CDR3 bases: TGTGCCAGCAGCTTACAGGGGACCACAGATACGCAGTATTTT. It yields the protein CASSLQGTTDTQYF. This chain joins TRBV11-1 and TRBJ2-3, with a tentative D call TRBD1 (6 bases). From germline, CDR1 is SGHAT and CDR2 FQDESV (reference sequence). This CDR3 has 14 residues. Deletions cut 2 bases from V and 2 bases from J, with 8 bases between.

This clonotype has at least ten counts. This rearrangement joins TRBV7-8 to TRBJ1-1; D is unclear. This CDR3 contains 11 residues. V dropped 5 bases and J dropped 8 bases, with 9 bases sitting between them. Germline CDR1 reads SGHVS; CDR2 reads FQNEAQ. CDR3 amino acids: CASSQMSEAFF. The CDR3 nucleotides read TGTGCCAGCAGCCAGATGTCCGAAGCTTTCTTT.

This clonotype was seen a few times. The chain is built from TRBV20-1 and TRBJ2-7, with D tentatively TRBD2 (7 bases). Germline V gene lookup returns CDR1 DFQATT and CDR2 SNEGSKA (reference sequence). The V end was cut by 6 bases, the J end by 6 bases, with 15 bases between. This CDR3 has 12 amino acids. The CDR3 spells CSAGGRGFEQYF. CDR3 bases: TGCAGTGCGGGGGGGCGGGGTTTCGAGCAGTACTTC.

This clonotype was recorded a few times. J is TRBJ2-3 and V is TRBV29-1, with a weak D call TRBD2 (5 bases). V shed 3 bases and J shed 6 bases, with 10 bases lying between them. The CDR3 is made up of 12 amino acids. Germline-derived CDR1 and CDR2 are SQVTM and ANQGSEA. CDR3 loop: CSVEEVADTQYF. Written as DNA, the CDR3 is TGCAGCGTTGAGGAGGTAGCGGATACGCAGTATTTT.

The chain carries TRBV12-3 or TRBV12-4 and TRBJ2-1, with D hard to call. The length of the CDR3 is 15 residues. Between the trimmed V and J ends, which lost 6 bases and 3 bases, there was a span of 15 bases. In nucleotides, the CDR3 is TGTGCCAGCAGCTCCCAGAGAAAAGACTACAATGAGCAGTTCTTC. Translation: CASSSQRKDYNEQFF.

This clonotype was seen ten or more times. This chain connects TRBV5-4 to TRBJ2-1, with 7 positions matching TRBD2. Per germline, CDR1 SGHNT and CDR2 YYREEE (reference sequence). The CDR3 loop spans 14 amino acids. V lost 0 bases to trimming and J lost 4 bases; unmatched junction nucleotides: 1. In DNA form, the CDR3 reads TGTGCCAGCAGCTTGGAGGGACTATACAATGAGCAGTTCTTC. Translating gives CASSLEGLYNEQFF.

The sample holds many counts of this clonotype. The chain links TRBV28 to TRBJ2-7, with D uncertain. The CDR3 extends over 15 amino acids. Germline V gene data show CDR1 as MDHEN and CDR2 as SYDVKM. Trimming left V 6 bases short and J 2 bases short, with 17 bases between. CDR3 sequence: CASSPESQLAYEQYF. As DNA, the CDR3 is TGTGCCAGCAGCCCCGAGAGTCAGTTAGCCTACGAGCAGTACTTC.

This clonotype was seen only a few times. The chain recombines TRBV29-1 with TRBJ2-4, with D possibly matching TRBD2 (5 bases). The V and J ends lost 7 bases and 9 bases respectively, with 19 bases between them. The CDR3 is made up of 13 amino acids. Germline V CDR1 and CDR2: SQVTM, ANQGSEA. The CDR3 loop is CSARGSSERIQYF. The CDR3 bases are TGCAGCGCTAGAGGGTCCAGCGAGCGCATTCAGTACTTC. The full variable domain, completed using reference TRBV29-1 and TRBJ2-4, is SAVISQKPSRDICQRGTSLTIQCQVDSQVTMMFWYRQQPGQSLTLIATANQGSEATYESGFVIDKFPISRPNLTFSTLTVSNMSPEDSSIYLCSARGSSERIQYFGAGTRLSVL.

This clonotype was recorded a few times. The chain links TRBV7-2 to TRBJ1-1; D not certain. V shed 5 bases and J shed 4 bases, with 14 bases lying between them. The CDR3 consists of 14 residues. CDR1 SGHTA and CDR2 FQGNSA come from the germline V gene. Here the CDR3 reads CASSQSQVLTEAFF. The CDR3 DNA sequence: TGTGCCAGCAGCCAATCCCAGGTCCTCACTGAAGCTTTCTTT.

In its sample, this clonotype was seen a few times. This chain's CDR3 is CASSLGGKGTGELFF. The CDR3 coding sequence is TGTGCCAGCAGTTTAGGGGGGAAGGGCACCGGGGAGCTGTTTTTT. The rearrangement joins TRBV28 to TRBJ2-2; maybe TRBD2 (6 bases). V was shortened by 2 bases and J by 4 bases, with 11 bases between the two germline ends. Germline assignment: CDR1 MDHEN and CDR2 SYDVKM. The CDR3 spans 15 residues.

The sample holds a few counts of this clonotype. This chain links TRBV10-3 with TRBJ2-5, with TRBD1 identical over 10 bases. The germline CDR1 and CDR2 sequences are ENHRY and SYGVKD. J was trimmed by 4 bases and V by 4 bases; bases with no gene match: 18. This CDR3 comprises 19 residues. CDR3 residues: CAISGRGQGTGAGGETQYF. In DNA form, the CDR3 reads TGTGCCATCAGTGGACGAGGTCAAGGGACAGGGGCCGGGGGAGAGACCCAGTACTTC.

This clonotype came up a few times. The gene calls are TRBV5-5 and TRBJ1-5; D not resolved. Between the trimmed V and J ends, which lost 0 bases and 6 bases, there was a span of 7 bases. Germline lookup yields CDR1 SGHKS and CDR2 YYEKEE (reference sequence). The CDR3 has 13 amino acids. CDR3 protein: CASSLEGSQPQHF. CDR3 in DNA: TGTGCCAGCAGCTTGGAAGGGTCTCAGCCCCAGCATTTT.

This clonotype has more than one count but fewer than ten. The chain combines TRBV29-1 with TRBJ2-1; TRBD2 matches 12 bases. The CDR3 is made up of 14 amino acids. The V gene's germline CDR1 is SQVTM and CDR2 ANQGSEA. Germline trimming cut 4 bases from V and 6 bases from J; bases unmatched to any gene: 4. DNA of the CDR3: TGCAGCGTTGTAGTACTAGCGGGAGGCAATGAGCAGTTCTTC. This translates into CSVVVLAGGNEQFF.

The V and J genes are TRBV5-4 and TRBJ2-3; 8 positions agree with TRBD1. The ends lost 2 bases at V and 5 bases at J; junction bases unmatched: 4. This CDR3 has 14 residues. CDR1 and CDR2 from the germline V gene are SGHNT and YYREEE (reference sequence). The CDR3 loop reads CASSFGQGRDTQYF. CDR3 bases: TGTGCCAGCAGCTTCGGACAGGGCAGAGATACGCAGTATTTT.

Only a few counts were recorded for this clonotype. The chain uses TRBV2 and TRBJ1-1; D is perhaps TRBD1 (5 bases). Trimming stripped 3 bases from V and 3 bases from J, with 14 bases between. Germline loops: CDR1 SNHLY, CDR2 FYNNEI. The CDR3 extends over 15 amino acids. The CDR3 region has the DNA TGTGCCAGCAGTGATATGGTTTGGGGGTACACTGAAGCTTTCTTT. The encoded protein is CASSDMVWGYTEAFF.

This clonotype was found many times. V is TRBV10-3 and J is TRBJ1-5, with D hard to call. The CDR3 consists of 13 residues. From germline, CDR1 is ENHRY and CDR2 SYGVKD. V dropped 3 bases and J dropped 5 bases, with 8 bases sitting between them. DNA for the CDR3: TGTGCCATCAGTGAAAACAGTGATCAGCCCCAGCATTTT. Amino acid sequence: CAISENSDQPQHF.

This clonotype has at least ten counts. J is TRBJ2-3 and V is TRBV6-5, with D possibly TRBD2 on 6 matching bases. V was cut by 0 bases and J by 7 bases, with 20 bases left in between. The CDR3 length is 17 residues. The germline CDR1 and CDR2 sequences are MNHEY and SVGAGI. The CDR3 bases are TGTGCCAGCAGTTACTCGGGGGTAGCGGTAACTGTGAATACGCAGTATTTT. Its translation: CASSYSGVAVTVNTQYF.

The V call is TRBV28, the J call TRBJ1-1; D remains ambiguous. The germline V and J ends were trimmed by 3 bases and 7 bases, with 9 bases remaining between them. The CDR3 is 12 residues long. Germline V gene sequence: CDR1 MDHEN, CDR2 SYDVKM. DNA of the CDR3: TGTGCCAGCAGTTTTAGGAAGATTGAAGCTTTCTTT. The encoded protein is CASSFRKIEAFF.